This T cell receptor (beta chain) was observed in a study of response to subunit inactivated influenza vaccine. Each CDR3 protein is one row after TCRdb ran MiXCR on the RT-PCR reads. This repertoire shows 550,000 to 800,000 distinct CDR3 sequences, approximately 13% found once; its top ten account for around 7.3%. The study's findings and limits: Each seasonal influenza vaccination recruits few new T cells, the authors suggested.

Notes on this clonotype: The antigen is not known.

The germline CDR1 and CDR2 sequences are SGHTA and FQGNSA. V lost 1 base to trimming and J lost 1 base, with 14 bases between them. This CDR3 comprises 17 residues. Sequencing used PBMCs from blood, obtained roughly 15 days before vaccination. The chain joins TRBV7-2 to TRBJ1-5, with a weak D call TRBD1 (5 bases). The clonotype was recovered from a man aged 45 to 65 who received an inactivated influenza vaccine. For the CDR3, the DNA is TGTGCCAGCAGCTTAGTCGGGTCGGGGCGGAGCAATCAGCCCCAGCATTTT. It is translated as CASSLVGSGRSNQPQHF.